Below are 20 T cell receptor beta chains sequenced from a single sample in a study of T cell responses to AZD1222 COVID-19 vaccine. Clones were sequenced by immunoSEQ multiplex PCR, and TCRdb holds only the in-frame ones, with some missing. The table has fewer than 50,000 clones, about 92% seen once. The specimen was peripheral blood, collected 28 days after the second AZD1222 dose. The receptor source for this set is an adult who received the AZD1222 COVID-19 vaccine.

V gene TRBV7-2 combines with J gene TRBJ1-1; 8 bases are a match to TRBD1. Per germline, CDR1 SGHTA and CDR2 FQGNSA. This CDR3 has 17 residues. After removal of 5 bases from V and 2 bases from J, the junction contained 13 bases not matched to a gene. The CDR3 is CASSPSPLDRVNTEAFF. The CDR3 DNA sequence: TGTGCCAGCAGCCCATCCCCCTTGGACAGGGTTAACACTGAAGCTTTCTTT.

The chain uses TRBV7-9 and TRBJ1-6; D perhaps matches TRBD1 (6 bases). The germline V gene has CDR1 SEHNR and CDR2 FQNEAQ (reference sequence). V was pared by 5 bases and J by 9 bases, with 26 bases between. The CDR3 consists of 18 residues. The CDR3 here is CASSPAVGGGPRGSPLHF. DNA for the CDR3: TGTGCCAGCAGCCCAGCTGTGGGCGGGGGGCCGAGGGGTTCACCCCTCCACTTT.

The rearrangement uses TRBV6-2 or TRBV6-3 and TRBJ1-2; 7 nucleotides match TRBD1. Germline CDR1 is MNHEY and CDR2 is SVGEGT. CDR3 length equals 15 residues. V was pared by 0 bases and J by 6 bases, with 7 bases of the junction left unmatched. The CDR3 DNA sequence: TGTGCCAGCAGTTACTCGACCACAGGGGTGGATGGCTACACCTTC. Amino acids: CASSYSTTGVDGYTF.

This clone has only one observation. The chain combines TRBV19 with TRBJ1-6; TRBD1 is a possible D gene (6 bases). V was pared by 0 bases and J by 7 bases, with 19 bases between. The CDR3 has 18 residues. CDR1 and CDR2 (germline): LNHDA, SQIVND (reference sequence). DNA of the CDR3: TGTGCCAGTAGTATAGATCGAGCAGGGGTCCGACGGAATTCACCCCTCCACTTT. It encodes CASSIDRAGVRRNSPLHF. The variable domain in full, completed from reference TRBV19 and TRBJ1-6, reads DGGITQSPKYLFRKEGQNVTLSCEQNLNHDAMYWYRQDPGQGLRLIYYSQIVNDFQKGDIAEGYSVSREKKESFPLTVTSAQKNPTAFYLCASSIDRAGVRRNSPLHFGNGTRLTVT.

This clone appeared once. V and J are TRBV5-6 and TRBJ2-5; 7 nucleotides match TRBD1. The CDR3 length is 15 residues. Germline CDR1 SGHDT, CDR2 YYEEEE. Trimming cost V 5 bases and J 2 bases; bases outside gene matches: 9. CDR3 nucleotides: TGTGCCAGCAGTACGGCCAGGGGGAATCAAGAGACCCAGTACTTC. Protein: CASSTARGNQETQYF.

On this clone itself: Without the conserved terminal phenylalanine or tryptophan, this CDR3 likely stems from a read error. The DNA is left out, because the CDR3 cannot be placed on it with certainty; the CDR3 is given as TCRdb lists it. The rearrangement uses TRBV12-3 or TRBV12-4 and TRBJ1-1; the tabulated D call, TRBD1, remains unverified against the DNA. A total of 11 residues make up the CDR3, ends included. The CDR3 loop reads CASSLKRGPTR.

This chain uses TRBV6-2 or TRBV6-3 with TRBJ2-7, with 8 nucleotides matching TRBD1. There are 15 residues in the CDR3. Germline V gene data show CDR1 as MNHEY and CDR2 as SVGEGT. Losses at the gene ends were 4 bases for V and 0 bases for J; bases not matched to a gene: 5. CDR3 in DNA: TGTGCCAGCAGTTCTTACAGGGGGAGCTCCTACGAGCAGTACTTC. As protein: CASSSYRGSSYEQYF.

The J gene is TRBJ1-2, the V gene TRBV14; D not resolved. V was shortened by 5 bases and J by 4 bases, with 20 bases between the two germline ends. The CDR3 runs to 16 residues. Germline V gene sequence: CDR1 SGHDN, CDR2 FVKESK. DNA for the CDR3: TGTGCCAGCAGCTCCTGGTCGGGCCGTCACTCCTATGGCTACACCTTC. Encoded protein: CASSSWSGRHSYGYTF.

The chain has TRBV10-3 and TRBJ1-1, with a tentative D call TRBD1 (5 bases). In germline, CDR1 is ENHRY, CDR2 SYGVKD. The V gene lost 5 bases and the J gene lost 10 bases, with 14 bases spanning the gap. The CDR3 covers 12 residues. DNA for the CDR3: TGTGCCATCAGTCCCCGGGGGGATCGAGCTTTCTTT. Translated: CAISPRGDRAFF.

The chain has TRBV20-1 and TRBJ1-2; D is undetermined. CDR3 size: 13 residues. V was shortened by 3 bases and J by 2 bases, with 10 bases between the two germline ends. Germline CDR1 is DFQATT and CDR2 is SNEGSKA (reference sequence). The CDR3 region has the DNA TGCAGTGCTAGTTCCGGACTAAACTATGGCTACACCTTC. It codes for CSASSGLNYGYTF.

This sequence joins TRBV7-2 and TRBJ1-2, with TRBD1 as a possible D gene (5 bases). V shed 1 base and J shed 4 bases, with 13 bases lying between them. This CDR3 spans 15 amino acids. Germline V gene lookup returns CDR1 SGHTA and CDR2 FQGNSA. The CDR3 DNA reads TGTGCCAGCAGCTTAGAAACGGGGGATGGCTATGGCTACACCTTC. This codes for CASSLETGDGYGYTF.

The sample holds one count of this clone. The rearrangement links TRBV12-3 or TRBV12-4 to TRBJ1-2; D is unclear. This CDR3 spans 13 amino acids. Trimming shortened V by 3 bases and J by 0 bases, and 5 bases separated the two germline ends. The CDR3 sequence is CASSFGANYGYTF. CDR3 DNA: TGTGCCAGCAGTTTTGGGGCTAACTATGGCTACACCTTC.

The CDR3 sequence is CASSQQNRDRGFYEQYF. In DNA form, the CDR3 reads TGCGCCAGCAGCCAGCAGAACCGGGACAGGGGATTCTACGAGCAGTACTTC. This sequence joins TRBV4-3 and TRBJ2-7, with TRBD1 identical over 10 bases. Germline trimming cut 3 bases from V and 3 bases from J; bases unmatched to any gene: 11. The CDR3 runs 17 residues. Germline CDR1 LGHNA, CDR2 YSLEER.

A remark on this clone: The junction departs from germline at one end; a sequencing error may be responsible. The chain employs TRBV5-1 and TRBJ2-3, with D perhaps assigned TRBD1 or TRBD2 (5 bases each). Per germline, CDR1 SGHRS and CDR2 YFSETQ. CDR3 size: 13 residues. CDR3 sequence reads: CASSLELDRGALF. Written as DNA, the CDR3 is TGCGCCAGCAGCTTGGAACTAGACCGGGGCGCTCTGTTT.

The chain combines TRBV4-1 with TRBJ2-3; tentatively, D is TRBD2 (5 bases). Germline CDR1 is MGHRA and CDR2 is YSYEKL. The CDR3 runs 15 residues. The V and J ends lost 0 bases and 0 bases respectively, with 7 bases between them. The CDR3 nucleotides are TGCGCCAGCAGCCAAGATGGAGGTAGCACAGATACGCAGTATTTT. Translation: CASSQDGGSTDTQYF.

The rearrangement uses TRBV11-2 and TRBJ1-3; a weak D match, TRBD1 (5 bases). CDR3 length: 13 residues. The germline V gene encodes CDR1 SGHAT and CDR2 FQNNGV. The V gene lost 5 bases and the J gene lost 5 bases, with 10 bases spanning the gap. For the CDR3, the DNA is TGTGCCAGCAGCGGAGGGACCAGAAACACCATATATTTT. This gives the protein CASSGGTRNTIYF.

CDR3 residues: CASSLQTADPNYGYTF. The CDR3 DNA sequence: TGTGCCAGCAGCCTCCAGACAGCCGACCCTAACTATGGCTACACCTTC. The chain recombines TRBV9 with TRBJ1-2, with a possible D match to TRBD1 (5 bases). V was pared by 4 bases and J by 0 bases, with 16 bases between. The CDR3 sequence is 16 residues long. Germline CDR1 is SGDLS and CDR2 is YYNGEE. Combining the CDR3 with reference TRBV9 and TRBJ1-2 gives the whole variable domain DSGVTQTPKHLITATGQRVTLRCSPRSGDLSVYWYQQSLDQGLQFLIQYYNGEERAKGNILERFSAQQFPDLHSELNLSSLELGDSALYFCASSLQTADPNYGYTFGSGTRLTVV.

The rearrangement uses TRBV5-4 and TRBJ2-3, with 10 positions matching TRBD2. The germline V gene encodes CDR1 SGHNT and CDR2 YYREEE (reference sequence). The CDR3 runs 16 residues. Trimming at V came to 0 bases and at J to 1 base, leaving 2 bases not matched to a gene. Here the CDR3 DNA reads TGTGCCAGCAGCTTGGCCCTAGCGGGGGGCACAGATACGCAGTATTTT. Its translation: CASSLALAGGTDTQYF. Together with reference TRBV5-4 and TRBJ2-3, the CDR3 gives the full variable domain: ETGVTQSPTHLIKTRGQQVTLRCSSQSGHNTVSWYQQALGQGPQFIFQYYREEENGRGNFPPRFSGLQFPNYSSELNVNALELDDSALYLCASSLALAGGTDTQYFGPGTRLTVL.

This clone was counted between two and nine times. The gene calls are TRBV6-2 or TRBV6-3 and TRBJ1-1; D possibly corresponds to TRBD1 (6 bases). V was cut by 2 bases and J by 4 bases, with 8 bases left in between. This CDR3 has 13 amino acids. Germline V gene lookup returns CDR1 MNHEY and CDR2 SVGEGT. The CDR3 protein is CASSYGGGTEAFF. The CDR3 DNA follows: TGTGCCAGCAGTTACGGGGGCGGCACTGAAGCTTTCTTT.

V and J are TRBV3-1 (or the pseudogene TRBV3-2) and TRBJ2-3; 7 positions agree with TRBD2. V lost 2 bases to trimming and J lost 2 bases; unmatched junction nucleotides: 10. Germline V lookup: CDR1 LGHDT, CDR2 YNNKEL (reference sequence). The CDR3 sequence is 17 residues long. CDR3 sequence (DNA): TGTGCCAGCAGCCAAATTGGCGGGGGAGGGTACACAGATACGCAGTATTTT. Its translation: CASSQIGGGGYTDTQYF.